This T cell receptor beta chain originates from a study of blood T cell repertoires in COVID-19 (dated by TCRdb to 2020 to 2021). Study-level background: Collaborator samples came from the United States, Italy and Spain and covered acute and convalescent phases of COVID-19. Deeply sampled blood TCRbeta repertoires from subjects exposed to, actively infected with, or recovered from COVID-19 were included in the dataset. The samples were drawn from the first 160 participants of the ongoing ImmuneRACE study and from some 1,300 subjects provided by 6 global collaborators. The repertoires were released in a freely available public database intended as a resource for research on the immune response to SARS-CoV-2. Sample metadata almost always included a de-identified subject ID, COVID-19 status, age in years and sex. The material from the prospective study consisted of cDNA or gDNA derived from T cells, B-cell-depleted T cells, or PBMCs. Where available, HLA class I and class II types were obtained from metadata supplied by the sample provider rather than from assay-based typing.

V is shortened by 6 bases, J by 13 bases, and the region joining them spans 16 bases. The CDR3 runs 12 amino acids, cysteine and phenylalanine included. Left in the record is the CDR3 DNA by itself, 36 bases read in frame from the first base. Per the germline V gene, MDHEN is the CDR1 and SYDVKM is the CDR2. Paper-wide results and their limitations: How much clinical and demographic metadata was included differed by source and by participant, and the metadata was provided uncurated.

As for this clone: Its target antigen remains unknown. No much larger clone exists at a distance of one base, and base qualities are not known.

One collaborating source in Seattle enrolled patients while the patients were actively infected and followed the patients over time throughout the course of disease. Collaborating institutions collected whole blood in K2EDTA tubes following their own protocols. For TCRbeta analysis, collaborators shipped samples as frozen whole blood, isolated PBMCs, or DNA extracted from either of those sample types. The immunoSEQ Assay, a bias-controlled multiplex PCR, was used to amplify TCRbeta CDR3 regions from genomic DNA. The authors' pipeline ran thus. The number of nucleated cells in each sample was estimated by amplification of reference gene primers within the assay. Sequence reads were collapsed and filtered to measure the absolute abundance of every unique TCRbeta CDR3 rearrangement. For each sample, productive Simpson clonality was calculated by taking the square root of Simpson's diversity index across productive rearrangements. The source is immuneACCESS, and TCRdb retained only in-frame sequences with V and J called. Part of the clones is not carried over; for the studies checked, unresolved V genes explain less than half of this, and the remainder is unexplained. V, J and clone size are taken as reported in that table, and D and trimming were inferred from the DNA itself. This sample gives about 71,000 clones in total; 83% of them show up just once. Around 6.9% of the sample is taken by the ten largest.

The source material was peripheral blood. In this chain, TRBV28 is recombined with TRBJ2-4, and perhaps TRBD2 as D gene, on 5 matching bases. The receptor was derived from a young man with COVID-19, enrolled during active disease. The nucleotide sequence reads TGTGCCAGCAGCTTCTATAGCCGGAGGCAGTACTTC. This codes for CASSFYSRRQYF.